What follows are 27 T cell receptor beta chains derived from one specimen sequenced in a study of T cell repertoires in cytomegalovirus infection. Via MiXCR, TCRdb re-called the reads, giving one row per CDR3 protein. The repertoire holds hundreds of thousands of distinct CDR3 sequences, with approximately 31% as singletons. Their cognate antigens are unknown. Material: cultured CD8+ T cells from PBMCs, obtained from culture after CMV antigen stimulation. All receptors derive from a human donor in good health (CMV status not recorded). Some clones in this sample may be carry-over from other donors' samples.

This clonotype has at least ten counts. The gene calls are TRBV7-6 and TRBJ1-6; D unclear. Deletions cut 0 bases from V and 10 bases from J, with 7 bases between. In germline, CDR1 is SGHVS, CDR2 FNYEAQ. CDR3 length: 13 residues. CDR3 sequence (DNA): TGTGCCAGCAGCTTAGCTGCGAACTCACCCCTCCACTTT. As protein: CASSLAANSPLHF.

This clonotype was recorded at least ten times. This chain uses TRBV7-8 with TRBJ1-4; possibly TRBD1 for D (6 bases). The V gene's germline CDR1 is SGHVS and CDR2 FQNEAQ. The V gene lost 8 bases and the J gene lost 4 bases, with 11 bases spanning the gap. The CDR3 length is 13 residues. This CDR3 is CASGGGSNEKLFF. DNA of the CDR3: TGTGCCAGCGGAGGGGGGAGTAATGAAAAACTGTTTTTT. Based on the CDR3 plus reference TRBV7-8 and TRBJ1-4, the full variable domain is GAGVSQSPRYKVAKRGQDVALRCDPISGHVSLFWYQQALGQGPEFLTYFQNEAQLDKSGLPSDRFFAERPEGSVSTLKIQRTQQEDSAVYLCASGGGSNEKLFFGSGTQLSVL.

J is TRBJ2-5 and V is TRBV14; no firm D call. CDR1 is SGHDN and CDR2 is FVKESK in the germline V gene. CDR3 length equals 14 residues. Between the trimmed V and J ends, which lost 0 bases and 4 bases, there was a span of 9 bases. CDR3 loop: CASSQDFLPETQYF. The CDR3 region has the DNA TGTGCCAGCAGCCAAGATTTTCTCCCAGAGACCCAGTACTTC.

The chain is built from TRBV7-9 and TRBJ2-5; D gene uncertain. V was pared by 1 base and J by 5 bases, with 8 bases between. This CDR3 is 13 amino acids long. In germline, CDR1 is SEHNR, CDR2 FQNEAQ (reference sequence). Here the CDR3 DNA reads TGTGCCAGCAGCTTAGACGTTAGGGAGACCCAGTACTTC. This sequence encodes CASSLDVRETQYF.

J is TRBJ1-1 and V is TRBV6-5, with 7 bases lining up with TRBD1. Germline CDR1 is MNHEY and CDR2 is SVGAGI. The CDR3 length is 14 residues. With 4 bases clipped from V and 2 bases from J, the junction kept 4 bases outside the gene matches. The CDR3, as DNA: TGTGCCAGCAGTTCGGGGACAGATAACACTGAAGCTTTCTTT. Translating it yields CASSSGTDNTEAFF.

The rearrangement uses TRBV15 and TRBJ1-4; 7 bases match TRBD1. Germline V CDR1 and CDR2: LNHNV, YYDKDF (reference sequence). V was clipped by 4 bases and J by 6 bases; unmatched bases: 5. This CDR3 contains 14 residues. CDR3 DNA sequence: TGTGCCACCAGCACGTTCGGGACAGATGAAAAACTGTTTTTT. Protein product: CATSTFGTDEKLFF.

The chain has TRBV4-1 and TRBJ2-1; D is possibly TRBD2 (7 bases). The CDR3 is 16 residues long. V was pared by 1 base and J by 4 bases, with 14 bases between. Germline loops: CDR1 MGHRA, CDR2 YSYEKL. CDR3 DNA sequence: TGCGCCAGCAGCCAAGGGACGGGGGGCACGTACAATGAGCAGTTCTTC. Its protein product is CASSQGTGGTYNEQFF.

The rearrangement joins TRBV9 to TRBJ2-1; no clear D. CDR1 is SGDLS and CDR2 is YYNGEE in the germline V gene. CDR3 length: 12 amino acids. V was clipped by 0 bases and J by 6 bases, with 4 bases between them. The CDR3 loop is CASSVGSNEQFF. The CDR3 DNA reads TGTGCCAGCAGCGTAGGATCCAATGAGCAGTTCTTC.

This clonotype was recorded a few times. This chain uses TRBV5-6 with TRBJ1-1; TRBD1 matches at 8 bases. V trimming: 0 bases; J trimming: 4 bases; junction bases outside the gene matches: 14. Germline V gives CDR1 SGHDT, CDR2 YYEEEE. The CDR3 consists of 18 residues. The DNA for the CDR3 is TGTGCCAGCAGCTTGGAAGGGACAGGCCTCTGGGGGATCACTGAAGCTTTCTTT. It is translated as CASSLEGTGLWGITEAFF.

This clonotype was found many times. The chain has TRBV27 and TRBJ2-5; perhaps TRBD2 as D (5 bases). The CDR3 has 13 amino acids. The V gene's germline CDR1 is MNHEY and CDR2 SMNVEV (reference sequence). V was clipped by 2 bases and J by 4 bases, with 8 bases between them. CDR3 sequence reads: CASSLGLAETQYF. The CDR3 DNA follows: TGTGCCAGCAGTTTAGGCCTAGCAGAGACCCAGTACTTC.

This clonotype was found a few times. The chain employs TRBV7-6 and TRBJ2-3; TRBD1 matches 7 bases. Germline V CDR1 and CDR2: SGHVS, FNYEAQ. The J segment lost 2 bases and the V segment lost 3 bases, leaving 2 bases of the junction unmatched. The CDR3 is 14 residues long. This CDR3 reads CASSLGQYTDTQYF. The CDR3 bases are TGTGCCAGCAGCTTGGGACAGTACACAGATACGCAGTATTTT.

The chain is built from TRBV15 and TRBJ2-5; 8 bases match TRBD1. The CDR3 runs to 15 residues. The trim removed 1 base at V and 4 bases at J, leaving 5 bases unmatched. From germline, CDR1 is LNHNV and CDR2 YYDKDF (reference sequence). CDR3 in amino acids: CATSRGQGNPETQYF. DNA of the CDR3: TGTGCCACCAGCAGAGGACAGGGGAACCCAGAGACCCAGTACTTC. The variable domain in full, with the rest retrieved from reference TRBV15 and TRBJ2-5, is DAMVIQNPRYQVTQFGKPVTLSCSQTLNHNVMYWYQQKSSQAPKLLFHYYDKDFNNEADTPDNFQSRRPNTSFCFLDIRSPGLGDTAMYLCATSRGQGNPETQYFGPGTRLLVL.

This clonotype was seen a handful of times. The chain joins TRBV25-1 to TRBJ1-6; no clear D gene. The CDR3 length is 15 residues. From germline, CDR1 is MGHDK and CDR2 SYGVNS. Trimming took 3 bases from V and 2 from J, leaving 8 bases between them. The CDR3: CASSDGPTYNSPLHF. CDR3 bases: TGTGCCAGCAGTGACGGACCGACCTATAATTCACCCCTCCACTTT.

This clonotype was recorded once. The rearrangement uses TRBV6-2 or TRBV6-3 and TRBJ2-2; tentative D call: TRBD2 (6 bases). V lost 6 bases to trimming and J lost 4 bases, with 15 bases between them. In germline, CDR1 is MNHEY, CDR2 SVGEGT. The length of the CDR3 is 15 residues. The CDR3 protein is CASSHWRGGTGELFF. The CDR3 DNA is TGTGCCAGCAGCCATTGGAGGGGTGGCACCGGGGAGCTGTTTTTT.

This clonotype turned up a few times. The genes are TRBV6-5 and TRBJ2-4, with 7 bases identical to TRBD2. In germline, CDR1 is MNHEY, CDR2 SVGAGI. The CDR3 loop spans 13 amino acids. J lost 8 bases, V lost 6 bases, and 7 bases had no gene match. CDR3 sequence reads: CASSPPRGDIQYF. The CDR3 DNA reads TGTGCCAGCAGCCCCCCACGGGGGGACATTCAGTACTTC.

The table lists this clonotype with a count of one. Relative to the germline gene, one junction end is altered; a read error may explain this. The chain carries TRBV5-1 and TRBJ2-7; 12 nucleotides align to TRBD1. Germline V gene lookup returns CDR1 SGHRS and CDR2 YFSETQ. The CDR3 consists of 14 residues. CDR3 sequence: CANSLGQGADEQYF. The CDR3 nucleotides read TGCGCCAACAGCTTGGGACAGGGGGCGGACGAGCAGTACTTC.

This clonotype was seen a handful of times. The chain couples TRBV4-1 to TRBJ1-4; weak D call: TRBD1 (6 bases). Trimming left V 0 bases short and J 8 bases short, with 13 bases between. Germline CDR1 reads MGHRA; CDR2 reads YSYEKL. There are 15 residues in the CDR3. CDR3 nucleotides: TGCGCCAGCAGCCAAGATACAGGGAGGAGGGAAAAACTGTTTTTT. This sequence encodes CASSQDTGRREKLFF.

This clonotype has just a few counts. The J gene is TRBJ2-2, the V gene TRBV12-3 or TRBV12-4; 8 bases are a match to TRBD2. The V gene end was trimmed by 5 bases and the J gene end by 2 bases; junction bases not matched to a gene: 16. The CDR3 is 19 residues long. CDR3 nucleotide sequence: TGTGCCAGCAGTCACCCCCCTTGGGTAGCGGGGCCAAACACCGGGGAGCTGTTTTTT. It is translated as CASSHPPWVAGPNTGELFF.

This clonotype has just a few counts. CDR3: CSARAAGWGSYNEQFF. CDR3 coding DNA: TGCAGTGCTCGTGCAGCGGGATGGGGATCCTACAATGAGCAGTTCTTC. The chain uses TRBV20-1 and TRBJ2-1; 7 bases align to TRBD2. This CDR3 is built from 16 residues. Germline V gene data show CDR1 as DFQATT and CDR2 as SNEGSKA (reference sequence). With 5 bases clipped from V and 1 base from J, the junction kept 11 bases outside the gene matches.

The rearrangement links TRBV7-9 to TRBJ2-7, with D perhaps matching TRBD2 (6 bases). This CDR3 contains 13 residues. Germline CDR1 reads SEHNR; CDR2 reads FQNEAQ (reference sequence). V was cut by 7 bases and J by 4 bases, with 14 bases left in between. CDR3 residues: CASNDPGDYEQYV. CDR3 nucleotide sequence: TGTGCCAGCAACGACCCGGGAGATTACGAGCAGTACGTC.

The V and J genes are TRBV9 and TRBJ2-1; 7 positions agree with TRBD1. Looked up from germline, CDR1 is SGDLS and CDR2 is YYNGEE. The CDR3 runs to 13 residues. V lost 7 bases to trimming and J lost 10 bases; unmatched junction nucleotides: 11. This CDR3 reads CASALEGAAEQFF. The CDR3 coding sequence is TGTGCCAGCGCCCTAGAGGGGGCGGCCGAGCAGTTCTTC.

This clonotype was picked up many times. The genes are TRBV7-2 and TRBJ2-2, with D perhaps matching TRBD2 (6 bases). The germline gives CDR1 SGHTA, CDR2 FQGNSA. V gave up 5 bases and J gave up 5 bases, with 15 bases separating them. The CDR3 sequence is 15 residues long. DNA of the CDR3: TGTGCCAGCAGCAATCGCAGGGCGGGGACCGGGGAGCTGTTTTTT. Its translation is CASSNRRAGTGELFF.

The J gene is TRBJ2-5, the V gene TRBV6-6; TRBD1 agrees at 9 bases. The V segment lost 5 bases and the J segment 3 bases; nucleotides outside the gene matches: 10. The CDR3 runs to 16 residues. Germline CDR1 is MNHNY and CDR2 is SVGAGI (reference sequence). The CDR3 reads CASSPRGQGFEETQYF. In DNA, the CDR3 is TGTGCCAGCAGTCCGAGGGGACAGGGTTTTGAAGAGACCCAGTACTTC.

There are a few counts of this clonotype. The chain joins TRBV7-6 to TRBJ2-1; 9 bases are shared with TRBD1. The V gene's germline CDR1 is SGHVS and CDR2 FNYEAQ. The CDR3 is 14 residues long. V shed 5 bases, J shed 6 bases, and the junction held 5 bases outside the gene matches. The CDR3 region is CASSTGGAANEQFF. CDR3 sequence (DNA): TGTGCCAGCAGCACAGGGGGCGCTGCCAATGAGCAGTTCTTC.

This chain uses TRBV27 with TRBJ2-5, with 9 bases fitting TRBD1. Trimming took 8 bases from V and 5 from J; bases not matched to a gene: 9. This CDR3 has 14 residues. Germline V lookup: CDR1 MNHEY, CDR2 SMNVEV (reference sequence). The CDR3 DNA is TGTGCCAGCCAAAGCAAGGGGACAGGGGAGACCCAGTACTTC. The encoded protein is CASQSKGTGETQYF.

The V and J genes are TRBV7-9 and TRBJ1-2, with D perhaps TRBD1 (6 bases). The CDR3 length is 13 residues. V gave up 4 bases and J gave up 6 bases, with 12 bases separating them. The germline V gene encodes CDR1 SEHNR and CDR2 FQNEAQ (reference sequence). In DNA form, the CDR3 reads TGTGCCAGCAGCTCTCGGACAGTTGATGGCTACACCTTC. Its translation: CASSSRTVDGYTF.

This clonotype appeared a single time. V usage is TRBV6-8 and J usage is TRBJ2-3, with TRBD2 matching 10 bases. The V and J ends lost 4 bases and 2 bases, in that order; junction bases with no gene match: 12. The CDR3 has 18 amino acids. Germline V CDR1 and CDR2: MNHGY, SAAAGT. The DNA of the CDR3 is TGTGCCAGCAGTTCGACCCTTTTACTAGCGGGGCACACAGATACGCAGTATTTT. This gives the protein CASSSTLLLAGHTDTQYF.